These 2 T cell receptor beta chains were all obtained from the same sample, sequenced in a study of early T cells in non-severe SARS-CoV-2 infection. Each CDR3 protein is one row after TCRdb ran MiXCR on the 5' RACE reads. This table holds tens of thousands of distinct CDR3 sequences, approximately 12% found once. Source material: whole blood. These receptors were collected from an adult who was a healthcare worker with PCR-confirmed SARS-CoV-2 infection or an uninfected control (not recorded which).

This clonotype was counted between two and nine times. The chain carries TRBV19 and TRBJ1-4; D is unresolved. This CDR3 is built from 15 residues. Trimming shortened V by 4 bases and J by 6 bases, and 15 bases separated the two germline ends. The germline V gene has CDR1 LNHDA and CDR2 SQIVND (reference sequence). The CDR3 spells CASSTYGWTYEKLFF. CDR3 DNA: TGTGCCAGTAGTACGTACGGGTGGACTTATGAAAAACTGTTTTTT.

The rearrangement joins TRBV29-1 to TRBJ2-7; D possibly corresponds to TRBD1 (5 bases). This CDR3 spans 11 amino acids. V was clipped by 5 bases and J by 3 bases, with 8 bases between them. Germline CDR1 SQVTM, CDR2 ANQGSEA. Here the CDR3 reads CSVLGDYEQYF. DNA for the CDR3: TGCAGCGTTCTAGGGGACTACGAGCAGTACTTC.